This T cell receptor beta chain comes out of a study of shared clonotypes between healthy human individuals. CDR3 size: 14 residues. V shed 8 bases, J shed 4 bases, and the junction held 11 bases outside the gene matches. CDR1 and CDR2 from the germline V gene are LNHDA and SQIVND (reference sequence). Donors were healthy HIV-negative adults without recent acute infections or vaccinations. Per the original methods: ImmunoSEQ output lacked quality scores and full-length reads, limiting matched filtering. Libraries were prepared by immunoSEQ multiplex PCR; TCRdb keeps only in-frame clonotypes and omits some of them. V, J and clone size are taken as reported in that table, and D and trimming were inferred from the DNA itself. The table records 730,000 or so clones, approximately 75% of them present only once.

V usage is TRBV19 and J usage is TRBJ2-7; 7 bases map to TRBD2. Sequenced input: memory CD4+ T cells sorted from blood. Indicated subset: CD45RA-negative fraction. This receptor was obtained from a woman under 40 in good health. CDR3 in amino acids: CASGERGPPYEQYF. The CDR3 DNA reads as TGTGCCAGTGGGGAGCGGGGCCCCCCTTACGAGCAGTACTTC. Together with reference TRBV19 and TRBJ2-7, the CDR3 gives the full variable domain: DGGITQSPKYLFRKEGQNVTLSCEQNLNHDAMYWYRQDPGQGLRLIYYSQIVNDFQKGDIAEGYSVSREKKESFPLTVTSAQKNPTAFYLCASGERGPPYEQYFGPGTRLTVT.